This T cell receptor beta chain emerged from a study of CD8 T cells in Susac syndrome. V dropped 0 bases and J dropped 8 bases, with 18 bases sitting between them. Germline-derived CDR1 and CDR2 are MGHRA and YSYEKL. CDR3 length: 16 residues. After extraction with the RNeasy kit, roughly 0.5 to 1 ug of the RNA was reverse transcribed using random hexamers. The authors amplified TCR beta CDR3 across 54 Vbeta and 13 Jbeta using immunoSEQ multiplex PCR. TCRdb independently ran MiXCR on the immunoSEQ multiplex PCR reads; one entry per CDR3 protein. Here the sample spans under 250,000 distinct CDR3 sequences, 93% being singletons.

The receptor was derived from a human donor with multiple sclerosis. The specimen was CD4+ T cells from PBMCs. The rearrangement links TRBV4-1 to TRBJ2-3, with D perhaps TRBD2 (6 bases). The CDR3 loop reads CASSQDLREPFRTQYF. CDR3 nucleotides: TGCGCCAGCAGCCAAGATCTCCGGGAGCCTTTTCGTACGCAGTATTTT.